This T cell receptor beta chain derives from a study of regulatory dendritic cells for organ transplantation. Libraries were prepared by immunoSEQ multiplex PCR; TCRdb keeps only in-frame clonotypes and omits some of them. The table shows almost 35,000 clones, with 85% to 90% occurring only once. V shed 5 bases, J shed 8 bases, and the junction held 10 bases outside the gene matches. CDR3 length: 15 residues. The V gene's germline CDR1 is SGHAT and CDR2 FQNNGV. The chain employs TRBV11-2 and TRBJ2-1; 9 bases are shared with TRBD1. Sequencing was carried out using naive CD4+ T cells from blood. As to subset: CD45RA+ naive T cells. The TCR was taken from a human donor in good health. The CDR3 DNA reads TGTGCCAGCAGCGGACTCGGGACAGGGAGGGATGAGCAGTTCTTC. Translation gives CASSGLGTGRDEQFF.